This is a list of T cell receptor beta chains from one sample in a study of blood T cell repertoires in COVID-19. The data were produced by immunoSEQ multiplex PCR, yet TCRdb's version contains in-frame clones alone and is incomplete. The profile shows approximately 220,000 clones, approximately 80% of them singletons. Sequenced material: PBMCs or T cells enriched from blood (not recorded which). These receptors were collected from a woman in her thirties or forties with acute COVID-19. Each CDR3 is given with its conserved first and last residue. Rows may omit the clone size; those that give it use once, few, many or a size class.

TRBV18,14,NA,CASSPAGTGKKQYF
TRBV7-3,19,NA,CASSPRTGVGYGPNTEAFF
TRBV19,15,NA,CASTRYRGGNTEAFF
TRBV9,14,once,CASSVATASYEQYF
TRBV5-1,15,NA,CASSFASGVLNEQFF
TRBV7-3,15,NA,CASSLTVIAGGEAFF
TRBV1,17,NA,CTSSQLGLAGLQETQYF
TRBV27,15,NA,CASSFSGGPQDTQYF
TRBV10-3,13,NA,CAINERELETQYF
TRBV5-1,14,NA,CASSFATGEGGYTF
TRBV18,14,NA,CASSRSAGTEPQHF
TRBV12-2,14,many,CASRLRTGDYEQYF
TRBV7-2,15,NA,CASSLANRGHEKLFF
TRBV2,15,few,CASSETWQGYTEAFF
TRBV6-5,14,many,CASSGTGKWGGYTF
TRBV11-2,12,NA,CASSSQTGGVRF
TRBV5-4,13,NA,CASSPDRNEKLFF
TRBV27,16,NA,CASSPLRGRRTGELFF
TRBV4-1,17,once,CASSQDLLAGGTDTQYF
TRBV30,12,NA,CAWEGNNSPLHF
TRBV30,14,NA,CAWSETGDGSPLHF
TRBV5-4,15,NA,CASSSGGTVGNTIYF
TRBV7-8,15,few,CASSLEQGRNQPQHF
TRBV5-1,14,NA,CASSLGGQGGEQFF
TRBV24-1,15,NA,CATSEKGGQGYEQYF
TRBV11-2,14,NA,CASSPWGVSETQYF
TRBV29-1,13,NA,CSVEKGASDTQYF
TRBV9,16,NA,CASSVGTSGSRETQYF
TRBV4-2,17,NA,CASSKGLRASGSYEQYF
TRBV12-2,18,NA,CASRQPPAAAGGYYEQFF
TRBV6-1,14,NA,CASSEWPGRDSLFF
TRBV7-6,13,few,CASSLGGGDEQYF
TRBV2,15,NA,CASSPSTGGAEKLFF
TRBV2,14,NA,CASSGTGEKQPQHF
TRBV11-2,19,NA,CASSLDQFQVTTTYNEQFF
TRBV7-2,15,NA,CASSSYRVPNYGYTF
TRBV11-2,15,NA,CASSFRRDRGETQYF
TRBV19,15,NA,CASSIPGGPVYEQYF
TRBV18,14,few,CASSPKQGGYGYTF
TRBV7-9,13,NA,CASNGQANEKLFF
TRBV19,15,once,CASSIGTILSYGYTF
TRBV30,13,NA,CAWSVRDDYGYTF
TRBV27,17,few,CASSSIDPGTSLSEQYF
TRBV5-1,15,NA,CASSFLQGSAYEQYF
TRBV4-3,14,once,CASSQQTGDTEAFF
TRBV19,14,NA,CASSITQGAGGYTF
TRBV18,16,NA,CASSPTTTGSIYGYTF
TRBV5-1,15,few,CASSLMGGDNQPQHF